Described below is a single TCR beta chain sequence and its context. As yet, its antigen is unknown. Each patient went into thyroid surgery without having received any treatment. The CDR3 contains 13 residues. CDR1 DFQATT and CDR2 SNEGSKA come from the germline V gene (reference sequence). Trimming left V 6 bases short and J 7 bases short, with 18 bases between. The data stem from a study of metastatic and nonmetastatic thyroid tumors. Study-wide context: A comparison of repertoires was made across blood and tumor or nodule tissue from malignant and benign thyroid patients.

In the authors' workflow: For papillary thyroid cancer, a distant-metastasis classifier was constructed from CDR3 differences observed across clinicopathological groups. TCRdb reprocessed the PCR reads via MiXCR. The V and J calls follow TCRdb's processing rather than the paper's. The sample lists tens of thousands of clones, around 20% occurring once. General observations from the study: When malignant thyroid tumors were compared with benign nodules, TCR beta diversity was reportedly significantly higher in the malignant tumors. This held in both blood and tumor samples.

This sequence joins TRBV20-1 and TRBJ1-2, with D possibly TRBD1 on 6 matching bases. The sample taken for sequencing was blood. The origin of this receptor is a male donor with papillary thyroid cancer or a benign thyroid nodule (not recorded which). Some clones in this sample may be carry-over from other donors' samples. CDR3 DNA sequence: TGCAGTGCACCAATTCTACAGGGAGCTGGCTACACCTTC. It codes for CSAPILQGAGYTF.